This TCR beta chain was obtained from a study of metastatic and nonmetastatic thyroid tumors. The wider study: Comparison of repertoires was carried out across blood and tumor or nodule tissue from malignant and benign thyroid patients. Study results and caveats: Significantly greater TCR beta diversity was reportedly found in malignant thyroid tumors than in benign nodules (in blood and tumor).

In the original processing: The authors used CDR3 differences across clinicopathological groups to build a distant-metastasis classifier for papillary thyroid cancer. MiXCR reprocessed the PCR reads for TCRdb. V and J calls and clone size were set by TCRdb, not the authors. The sample comprises about 45,000 clones, roughly 3.1% of which are singletons, and more than 7.5% rests with the top ten. No treatment had been given to any patient before thyroid surgery. This clone has just a few counts. Its cognate antigen is unknown. Material: blood. The source of this sequence is a female donor with papillary thyroid cancer or a benign thyroid nodule (not recorded which). Some clones in this sample may be carry-over from other donors' samples.

The CDR3 reads CASSPTSYEQYF. The CDR3, as DNA: TGTGCCAGCAGCCCGACCTCCTACGAGCAGTACTTC. This chain uses TRBV2 with TRBJ2-7; D is unresolved. Germline CDR1 is SNHLY and CDR2 is FYNNEI. The CDR3 consists of 12 residues. V dropped 6 bases and J dropped 0 bases, with 6 bases sitting between them.